This T cell receptor beta chain came from a study of coeliac disease. Study-wide results and limits: Control samples showed higher TRB and TRG clonality than intraepithelial and lamina propria samples in active celiac disease.

Germline V gives CDR1 PRHDT, CDR2 FYEKMQ (reference sequence). The V end was cut by 5 bases, the J end by 10 bases, with 11 bases between. This CDR3 has 11 residues. As regards this clone: Its antigen is not identified.

Data came from immunoSEQ multiplex PCR; TCRdb stores just in-frame clones and leaves some out. The repertoire has over 8,000 clones, 57% of them found once; the top ten carry approximately 9.8%. Sequenced input: intraepithelial lymphocytes from the gut. The sequence was collected from a woman between 55 and 75 years old with celiac disease. The chain links TRBV13 to TRBJ2-5; D perhaps matches TRBD1 (5 bases). The CDR3 loop is CASSPGAGQYF. The CDR3 nucleotides are TGTGCCAGCAGCCCTGGGGCCGGCCAGTACTTC.